Given below is one TCR beta chain in context. TCRdb used MiXCR to reprocess the 5' RACE reads, holding one entry per CDR3 protein. The top ten hold roughly 1.6% of the sample, which has 500,000 to 700,000 distinct CDR3 sequences, about 7.6% seen once. The data originate from a study of identical twins. Trimming removed 0 bases at V and 7 bases at J, with 15 bases between. CDR3 length: 16 residues. CDR1 and CDR2 (germline): LGHDT, YNNKEL (reference sequence). These data are also associated with another study on yellow fever vaccine responses in identical twins. That source reports: Reportedly, the response of twins' T cells to the vaccine seemed partly convergent, partly personalized.

The chain carries TRBV3-1 and TRBJ2-2; D assignment may be TRBD1 or TRBD2 (6 bases each). Specimen: PBMCs. The receptor comes from a woman aged 18-30 years in good health. The CDR3 DNA follows: TGTGCCAGCAGCCAAGAATTTGTGGGGGGCGACGGGGAGCTGTTTTTT. Protein: CASSQEFVGGDGELFF.